This TCR beta chain was observed in a study of Graves' ophthalmopathy and Graves' hyperthyroidism. The CDR3 covers 14 residues. In germline, CDR1 is GTSNPN, CDR2 SVGIG (reference sequence). V dropped 4 bases and J dropped 7 bases, with 16 bases sitting between them. For repertoire sequencing, the TCR beta CDR3 regions were amplified from RNA transcripts. First-round RT-PCR with HTBI primers preceded a second-round multiplex PCR. TCRdb reprocessed the multiplex PCR reads with MiXCR, giving one entry per CDR3 protein. The sample has some 1.1 million distinct CDR3 sequences, about two fifths seen once. This chain connects TRBV30 to TRBJ1-4, with TRBD1 as a possible D gene (5 bases). This clonotype was sampled from an adult man with Graves' hyperthyroidism. The sample was peripheral blood or thyroid tissue (not recorded which). CDR3 region: CAWNPGPKTEKLFF. In DNA, the CDR3 is TGTGCCTGGAACCCGGGACCCAAGACTGAAAAACTGTTTTTT.